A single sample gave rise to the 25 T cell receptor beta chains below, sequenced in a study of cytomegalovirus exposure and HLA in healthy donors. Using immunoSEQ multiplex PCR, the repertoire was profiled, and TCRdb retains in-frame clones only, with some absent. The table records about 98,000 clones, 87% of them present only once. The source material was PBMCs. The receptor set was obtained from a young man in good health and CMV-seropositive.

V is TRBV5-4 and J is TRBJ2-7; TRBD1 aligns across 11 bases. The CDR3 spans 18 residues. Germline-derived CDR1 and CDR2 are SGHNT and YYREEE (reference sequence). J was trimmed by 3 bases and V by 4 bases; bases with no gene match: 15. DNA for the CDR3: TGTGCCAGCAGCCAAGGGACAGGGGGGGCAAGGCAATTCTACGAGCAGTACTTC. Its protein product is CASSQGTGGARQFYEQYF.

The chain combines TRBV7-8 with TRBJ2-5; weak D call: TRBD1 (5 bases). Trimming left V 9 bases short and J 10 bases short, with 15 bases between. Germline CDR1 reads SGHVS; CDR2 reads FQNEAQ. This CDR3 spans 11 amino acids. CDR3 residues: CASMIQGLQYF. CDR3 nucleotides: TGTGCCAGTATGATTCAGGGTCTCCAGTACTTC. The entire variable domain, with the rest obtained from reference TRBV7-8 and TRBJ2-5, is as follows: GAGVSQSPRYKVAKRGQDVALRCDPISGHVSLFWYQQALGQGPEFLTYFQNEAQLDKSGLPSDRFFAERPEGSVSTLKIQRTQQEDSAVYLCASMIQGLQYFGPGTRLLVL.

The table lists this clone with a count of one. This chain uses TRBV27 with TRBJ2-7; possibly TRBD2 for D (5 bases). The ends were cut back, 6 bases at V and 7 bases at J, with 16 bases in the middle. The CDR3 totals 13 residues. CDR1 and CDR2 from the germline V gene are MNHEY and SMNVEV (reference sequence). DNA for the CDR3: TGTGCCAGCAGGCGGGCCCAACTACGTGAGCAGTACTTC. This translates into CASRRAQLREQYF.

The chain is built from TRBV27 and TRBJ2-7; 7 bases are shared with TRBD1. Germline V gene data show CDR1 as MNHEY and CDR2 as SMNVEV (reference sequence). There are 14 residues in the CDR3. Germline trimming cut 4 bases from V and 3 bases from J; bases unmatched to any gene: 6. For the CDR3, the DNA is TGTGCCAGCAGTTCCCCGACAGGGATCTACGAGCAGTACTTC. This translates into CASSSPTGIYEQYF.

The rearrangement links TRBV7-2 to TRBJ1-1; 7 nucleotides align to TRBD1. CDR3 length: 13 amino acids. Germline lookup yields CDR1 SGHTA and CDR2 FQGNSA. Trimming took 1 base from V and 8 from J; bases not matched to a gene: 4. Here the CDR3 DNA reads TGTGCCAGCAGCTTAGAACGGGACAGCGAAGCTTTCTTT. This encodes CASSLERDSEAFF.

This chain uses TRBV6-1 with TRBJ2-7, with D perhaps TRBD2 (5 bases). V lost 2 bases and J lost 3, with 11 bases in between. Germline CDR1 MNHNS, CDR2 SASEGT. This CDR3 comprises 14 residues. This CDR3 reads CASSESAEVYEQYF. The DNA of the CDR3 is TGTGCCAGCAGTGAATCGGCGGAGGTCTACGAGCAGTACTTC.

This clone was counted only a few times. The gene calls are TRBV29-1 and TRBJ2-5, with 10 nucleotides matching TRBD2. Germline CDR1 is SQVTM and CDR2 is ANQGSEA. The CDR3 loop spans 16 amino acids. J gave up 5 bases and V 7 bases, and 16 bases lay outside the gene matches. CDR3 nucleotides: TGCAGCGCCGATGCGGGGTCCCTAGCGGGAGCTGAGACCCAGTACTTC. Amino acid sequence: CSADAGSLAGAETQYF. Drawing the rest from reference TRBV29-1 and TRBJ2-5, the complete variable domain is SAVISQKPSRDICQRGTSLTIQCQVDSQVTMMFWYRQQPGQSLTLIATANQGSEATYESGFVIDKFPISRPNLTFSTLTVSNMSPEDSSIYLCSADAGSLAGAETQYFGPGTRLLVL.

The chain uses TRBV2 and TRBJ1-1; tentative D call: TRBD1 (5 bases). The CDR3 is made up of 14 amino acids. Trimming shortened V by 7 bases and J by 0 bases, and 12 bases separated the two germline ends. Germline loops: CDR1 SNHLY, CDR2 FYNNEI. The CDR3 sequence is CASTFTGMNTEAFF. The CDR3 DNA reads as TGTGCCAGCACCTTCACAGGAATGAACACTGAAGCTTTCTTT.

CDR3 residues: CASSDPGTGFSGYTF. The CDR3 coding sequence is TGTGCCAGCAGTGACCCCGGGACAGGGTTTTCTGGCTACACCTTC. This chain connects TRBV2 to TRBJ1-2; TRBD1 matches at 9 bases. V dropped 3 bases and J dropped 7; count of bases not matched to a gene: 9. This CDR3 is 15 amino acids long. Germline V gene lookup returns CDR1 SNHLY and CDR2 FYNNEI.

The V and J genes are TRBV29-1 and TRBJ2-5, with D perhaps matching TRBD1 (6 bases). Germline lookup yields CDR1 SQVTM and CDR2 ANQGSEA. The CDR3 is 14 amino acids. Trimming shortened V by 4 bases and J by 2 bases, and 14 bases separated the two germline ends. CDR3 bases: TGCAGCGTTGTGGTACAGGGAACTCAAGAGACCCAGTACTTC. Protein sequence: CSVVVQGTQETQYF.

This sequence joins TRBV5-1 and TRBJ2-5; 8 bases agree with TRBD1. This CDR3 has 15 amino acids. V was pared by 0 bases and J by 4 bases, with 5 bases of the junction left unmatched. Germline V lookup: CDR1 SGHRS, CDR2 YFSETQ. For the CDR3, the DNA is TGCGCCAGCAGCTTGGAGGACAGGGCTCCAGAGACCCAGTACTTC. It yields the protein CASSLEDRAPETQYF.

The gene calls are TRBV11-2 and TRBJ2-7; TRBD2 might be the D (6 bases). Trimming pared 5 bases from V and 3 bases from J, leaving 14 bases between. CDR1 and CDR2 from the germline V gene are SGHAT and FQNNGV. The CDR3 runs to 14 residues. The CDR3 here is CASSVGLTDYEQYF. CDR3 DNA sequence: TGTGCCAGCAGCGTGGGACTGACAGACTACGAGCAGTACTTC.

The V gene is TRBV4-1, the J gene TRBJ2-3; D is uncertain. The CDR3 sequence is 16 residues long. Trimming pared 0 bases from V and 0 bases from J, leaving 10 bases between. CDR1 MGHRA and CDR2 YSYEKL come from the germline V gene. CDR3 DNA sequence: TGCGCCAGCAGCCAAGATATCGGGTCTAGCACAGATACGCAGTATTTT. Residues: CASSQDIGSSTDTQYF.

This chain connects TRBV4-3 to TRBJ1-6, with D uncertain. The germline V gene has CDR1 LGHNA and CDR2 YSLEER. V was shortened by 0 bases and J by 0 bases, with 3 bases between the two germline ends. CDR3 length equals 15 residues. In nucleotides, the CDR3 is TGCGCCAGCAGCCAAGATCTCTCCTATAATTCACCCCTCCACTTT. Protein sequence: CASSQDLSYNSPLHF.

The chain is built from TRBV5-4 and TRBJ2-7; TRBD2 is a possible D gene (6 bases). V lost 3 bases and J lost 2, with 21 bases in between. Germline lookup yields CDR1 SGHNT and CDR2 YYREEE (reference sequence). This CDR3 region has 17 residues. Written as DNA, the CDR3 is TGTGCCAGCAGCTATGCCGGGAGCAACCTAGGTACCTACGAGCAGTACTTC. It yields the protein CASSYAGSNLGTYEQYF.

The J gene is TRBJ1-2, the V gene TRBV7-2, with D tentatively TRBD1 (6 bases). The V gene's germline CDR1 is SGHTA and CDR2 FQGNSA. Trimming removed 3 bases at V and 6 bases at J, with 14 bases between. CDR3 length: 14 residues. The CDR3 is CASSLPGVRDGYTF. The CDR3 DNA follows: TGTGCCAGCAGCTTGCCAGGGGTAAGGGATGGCTACACCTTC. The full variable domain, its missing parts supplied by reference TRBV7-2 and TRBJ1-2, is GAGVSQSPSNKVTEKGKDVELRCDPISGHTALYWYRQSLGQGLEFLIYFQGNSAPDKSGLPSDRFSAERTGGSVSTLTIQRTQQEDSAVYLCASSLPGVRDGYTFGSGTRLTVV.

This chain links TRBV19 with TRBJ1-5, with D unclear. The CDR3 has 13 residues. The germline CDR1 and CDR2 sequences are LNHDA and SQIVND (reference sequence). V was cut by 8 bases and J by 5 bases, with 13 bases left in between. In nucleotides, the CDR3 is TGTGCCAGTTCCCTGCGGCTGGATCAGCCCCAGCATTTT. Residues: CASSLRLDQPQHF. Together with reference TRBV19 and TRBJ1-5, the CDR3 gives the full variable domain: DGGITQSPKYLFRKEGQNVTLSCEQNLNHDAMYWYRQDPGQGLRLIYYSQIVNDFQKGDIAEGYSVSREKKESFPLTVTSAQKNPTAFYLCASSLRLDQPQHFGDGTRLSIL.

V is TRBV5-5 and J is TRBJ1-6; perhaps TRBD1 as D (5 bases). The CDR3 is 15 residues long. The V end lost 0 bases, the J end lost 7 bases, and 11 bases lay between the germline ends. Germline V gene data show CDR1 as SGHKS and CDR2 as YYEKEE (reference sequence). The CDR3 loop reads CASSLGGGGNSPLHF. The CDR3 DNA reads TGTGCCAGCAGCTTGGGGGGCGGTGGGAATTCACCCCTCCACTTT.

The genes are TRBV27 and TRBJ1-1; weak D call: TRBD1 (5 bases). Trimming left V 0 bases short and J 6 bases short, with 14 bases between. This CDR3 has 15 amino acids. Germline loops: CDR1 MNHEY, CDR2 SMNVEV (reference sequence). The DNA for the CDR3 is TGTGCCAGCAGTTTATCGGGGCAGGGTTACGCTGAAGCTTTCTTT. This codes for CASSLSGQGYAEAFF.

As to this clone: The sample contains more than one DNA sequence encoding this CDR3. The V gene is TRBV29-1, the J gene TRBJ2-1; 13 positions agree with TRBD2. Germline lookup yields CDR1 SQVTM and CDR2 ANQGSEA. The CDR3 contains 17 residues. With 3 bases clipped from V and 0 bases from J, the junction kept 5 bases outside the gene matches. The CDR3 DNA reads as TGCAGCGTTGAGACTAGCGGGAGGTTTTTCTCCTACAATGAGCAGTTCTTC. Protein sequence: CSVETSGRFFSYNEQFF.

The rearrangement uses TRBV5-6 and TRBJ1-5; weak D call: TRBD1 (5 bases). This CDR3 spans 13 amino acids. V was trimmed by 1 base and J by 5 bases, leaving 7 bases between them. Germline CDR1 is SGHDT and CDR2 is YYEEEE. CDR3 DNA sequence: TGTGCCAGCAGCTTGTGGGGGGATCAGCCCCAGCATTTT. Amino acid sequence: CASSLWGDQPQHF.

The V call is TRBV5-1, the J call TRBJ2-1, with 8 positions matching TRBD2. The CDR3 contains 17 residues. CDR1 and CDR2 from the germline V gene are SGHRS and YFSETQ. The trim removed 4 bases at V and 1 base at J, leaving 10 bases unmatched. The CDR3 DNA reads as TGCGCCAGCAGCCCCAACACGGGAGGGAGGTCCTACAATGAGCAGTTCTTC. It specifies CASSPNTGGRSYNEQFF.

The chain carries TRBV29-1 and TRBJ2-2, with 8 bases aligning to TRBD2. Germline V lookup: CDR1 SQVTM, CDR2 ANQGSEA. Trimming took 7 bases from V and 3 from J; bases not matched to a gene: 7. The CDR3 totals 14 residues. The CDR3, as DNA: TGCAGCGCTAGGACTAGCTTTGACACCGGGGAGCTGTTTTTT. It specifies CSARTSFDTGELFF.

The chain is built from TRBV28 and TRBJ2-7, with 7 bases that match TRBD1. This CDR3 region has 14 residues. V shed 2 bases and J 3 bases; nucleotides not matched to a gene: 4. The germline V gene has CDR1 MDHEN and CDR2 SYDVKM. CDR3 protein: CASSLPGGNYEQYF. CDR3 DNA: TGTGCCAGCAGTTTACCAGGGGGTAACTACGAGCAGTACTTC.

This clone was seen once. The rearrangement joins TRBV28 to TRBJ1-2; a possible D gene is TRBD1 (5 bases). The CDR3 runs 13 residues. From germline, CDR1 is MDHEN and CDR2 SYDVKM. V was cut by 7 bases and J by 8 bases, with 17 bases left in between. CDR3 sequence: CASTSGYEEGYTF. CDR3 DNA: TGTGCCAGCACCTCAGGGTATGAGGAAGGCTACACCTTC.